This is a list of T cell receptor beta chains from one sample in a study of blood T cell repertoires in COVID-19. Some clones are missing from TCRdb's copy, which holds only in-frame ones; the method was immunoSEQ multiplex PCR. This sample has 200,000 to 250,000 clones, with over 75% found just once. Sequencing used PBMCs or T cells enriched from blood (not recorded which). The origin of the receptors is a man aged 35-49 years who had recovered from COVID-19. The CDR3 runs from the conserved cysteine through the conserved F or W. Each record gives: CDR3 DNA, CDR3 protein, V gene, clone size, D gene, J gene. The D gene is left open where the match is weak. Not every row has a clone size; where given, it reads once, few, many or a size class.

TGTGCCAGCAGCTTACCCGGGGGGTACTACGAGCAGTACTTC CASSLPGGYYEQYF TRBV11-2 - TRBD2 TRBJ2-7
TGCGCCAGCAGCTTGGGAACGGGGGGTGAAAAACTGTTTTTT CASSLGTGGEKLFF TRBV5-1 - - TRBJ1-4
TGTGCCAGCAGCTCCCCCAGAGGGGGGAACACTGAAGCTTTCTTT CASSSPRGGNTEAFF TRBV9 - - TRBJ1-1
TGTGCCAGCTCACCGGTCGGCACTGAAGCTTTCTTT CASSPVGTEAFF TRBV18 - - TRBJ1-1
TGTGCCAGCACACTCGATGAAGCTTTCTTT CASTLDEAFF TRBV6-5 once - TRBJ1-1
TGCGCCAGCAGCTTGGGAGCTAGCGGGTTTCAAGAGACCCAGTACTTC CASSLGASGFQETQYF TRBV5-1 - TRBD2 TRBJ2-5
TGTGCCACCAGTGACTCCGGGACAGGTGAGAATCAGCCCCAGCATTTT CATSDSGTGENQPQHF TRBV24-1 - TRBD1 TRBJ1-5
TGCGCCAGCAGCCCGATGACAGGGTCAGATACGCAGTATTTT CASSPMTGSDTQYF TRBV5-1 - TRBD1 TRBJ2-3
TGTGCCAGCAGTTACTCCGTTGATACTTACTACGAGCAGTACTTC CASSYSVDTYYEQYF TRBV6-5 - - TRBJ2-7
TGCGCCAGCAGCCCCCCGGACAGGGGGAACACTGAAGCTTTCTTT CASSPPDRGNTEAFF TRBV5-1 - TRBD1 TRBJ1-1
TGCGCCAGCAGCTTATCAGGGGCTGGTAATGAAAAACTGTTTTTT CASSLSGAGNEKLFF TRBV5-1 few - TRBJ1-4
TGTGCCATCAGTGAGGGGTTGACGGGGTCCTACAATGAGCAGTTCTTC CAISEGLTGSYNEQFF TRBV10-3 - - TRBJ2-1
TGTGCCAGCAGCTTACTTGTGCGCGGGACAGGGGGCGCCGGCTATGGCTACACCTTC CASSLLVRGTGGAGYGYTF TRBV11-2 once TRBD1 TRBJ1-2
TGCAGTGCTAGTAGCCCGGCCGGGGAGCTGTTTTTT CSASSPAGELFF TRBV20-1 - - TRBJ2-2
TGTGCCAGCTCACCAATGACAAGGAACACTGAAGCTTTCTTT CASSPMTRNTEAFF TRBV18 - - TRBJ1-1
TGTGCCAGCAGCCAAGATGCCAGGGCAGACTATGGCTACACCTTC CASSQDARADYGYTF TRBV4-2 - - TRBJ1-2
TGTGCCAGCAGTTACCCCGACAGGGAGGAGGCTTTCTTT CASSYPDREEAFF TRBV6-6 - TRBD1 TRBJ1-1
TGTGCCAGCAGCCCGTCCACAGGGTGGAACCGACTTAACTATGGCTACACCTTC CASSPSTGWNRLNYGYTF TRBV11-2 - - TRBJ1-2
TGTGCCAGCAGCTTAGCTACAGGTCTCTCTGGAAACACCATATATTTT CASSLATGLSGNTIYF TRBV7-9 - - TRBJ1-3
TGTGCCTGGCAAACCTTCGGACTGAGCCGCTATGGCTACACCTTC CAWQTFGLSRYGYTF TRBV30 - - TRBJ1-2
TGCGCCAGCAGCTTGGCCGGTCAGGGTGACTACACCTTC CASSLAGQGDYTF TRBV5-1 - - TRBJ1-2
TGTGCCAGCAGTGACAGGCTGGGGCAAGCTTTCTTT CASSDRLGQAFF TRBV25-1 - - TRBJ1-1